A single sample gave rise to the 15 T cell receptor beta chains below, sequenced in a study of CD8 T cells in Susac syndrome. Reverse transcription of roughly 0.5 to 1 ug RNA used random hexamers. A single record per CDR3 protein comes from TCRdb applying MiXCR to the immunoSEQ multiplex PCR reads. The table includes around 140,000 distinct CDR3 sequences, 80% to 85% detected once. Sequences were obtained from CD8+ T cells from PBMCs. Receptor source: a human donor with multiple sclerosis.

This sequence joins TRBV12-5 and TRBJ1-5, with a tentative D call TRBD1 (5 bases). Trimming took 7 bases from V and 0 from J, leaving 10 bases between them. Germline-derived CDR1 and CDR2 are LGHNT and FRNRAP. The CDR3 contains 14 residues. The CDR3, as DNA: TGTGCTAGTGCCACAGGATATAGCAATCAGCCCCAGCATTTT. Its protein product is CASATGYSNQPQHF. Using reference TRBV12-5 and TRBJ1-5 for the parts outside the CDR3, the full variable domain is DARVTQTPRHKVTEMGQEVTMRCQPILGHNTVFWYRQTMMQGLELLAYFRNRAPLDDSGMPKDRFSAEMPDATLATLKIQPSEPRDSAVYFCASATGYSNQPQHFGDGTRLSIL.

The rearrangement uses TRBV6-4 and TRBJ2-2; possible D gene TRBD1, 6 bases. The CDR3 runs 15 residues. Germline V gene lookup returns CDR1 MRHNA and CDR2 SNTAGT. Trimming shortened V by 6 bases and J by 4 bases, and 15 bases separated the two germline ends. As DNA, the CDR3 is TGTGCCAGCAGCCACGGCAGGGGTTTCACCGGGGAGCTGTTTTTT. Protein: CASSHGRGFTGELFF.

The chain is built from TRBV7-9 and TRBJ2-1; D is unclear. The CDR3 is made up of 13 amino acids. Trimming shortened V by 5 bases and J by 7 bases, and 12 bases separated the two germline ends. The germline V gene encodes CDR1 SEHNR and CDR2 FQNEAQ (reference sequence). The CDR3 DNA reads as TGTGCCAGCAGCAATATGCCCCTTAATGAGCAGTTCTTC. This gives the protein CASSNMPLNEQFF.

The genes are TRBV27 and TRBJ1-2; 7 nucleotides line up with TRBD1. Per germline, CDR1 MNHEY and CDR2 SMNVEV (reference sequence). V was pared by 6 bases and J by 8 bases, with 12 bases of the junction left unmatched. This CDR3 spans 14 amino acids. In nucleotides, the CDR3 is TGTGCCAGCAGACCGGGACAGAGTCCTATGGGCTACACCTTC. This encodes CASRPGQSPMGYTF.

This clonotype was counted a few times. The rearrangement links TRBV6-1 to TRBJ2-7; D uncertain. CDR1 and CDR2 from the germline V gene are MNHNS and SASEGT. Trimming took 6 bases from V and 3 from J, leaving 9 bases between them. The CDR3 covers 12 residues. The CDR3 loop is CASSHPGYEQYV. For the CDR3, the DNA is TGTGCCAGCAGCCACCCGGGCTACGAGCAGTACGTC.

CDR3 amino acids: CASSLGGDPNTGELFF. As DNA, the CDR3 is TGTGCCAGCAGTTTGGGAGGGGACCCGAACACCGGGGAGCTGTTTTTT. This sequence joins TRBV28 and TRBJ2-2, with 7 bases identical to TRBD2. The CDR3 consists of 16 residues. Trimming cost V 3 bases and J 0 bases; bases outside gene matches: 4. CDR1 and CDR2 from the germline V gene are MDHEN and SYDVKM.

The chain recombines TRBV27 with TRBJ1-4; D not certain. Trimming left V 0 bases short and J 5 bases short, with 16 bases between. The CDR3 runs 17 residues. Germline loops: CDR1 MNHEY, CDR2 SMNVEV (reference sequence). The CDR3 DNA follows: TGTGCCAGCAGTTTATCGCCATGGTTAGCCCTAAATGAAAAACTGTTTTTT. It encodes CASSLSPWLALNEKLFF.

The V and J genes are TRBV27 and TRBJ1-2, with TRBD1 identical over 7 bases. From germline, CDR1 is MNHEY and CDR2 SMNVEV (reference sequence). V lost 6 bases, J lost 6 bases, and 10 bases stayed unmatched. This CDR3 is built from 14 residues. Here the CDR3 reads CASRSGTAVHGYTF. Written as DNA, the CDR3 is TGTGCCAGCAGATCCGGGACAGCAGTCCATGGCTACACCTTC.

The V gene is TRBV6-2 or TRBV6-3, the J gene TRBJ2-7; weak D call: TRBD2 (6 bases). The CDR3 extends over 13 amino acids. The V gene lost 6 bases and the J gene lost 3 bases, with 12 bases spanning the gap. Germline CDR1 is MNHEY and CDR2 is SVGEGT. CDR3 loop: CASRSTGDYEQYV. The CDR3, as DNA: TGTGCCAGCAGAAGTACGGGGGACTACGAGCAGTACGTC.

The chain links TRBV13 to TRBJ2-7; D is tentatively TRBD1 or TRBD2 (6 bases each). CDR1 and CDR2 from the germline V gene are PRHDT and FYEKMQ (reference sequence). Trimming removed 5 bases from V and 3 bases from J, with 17 bases in between. The CDR3 spans 15 residues. The CDR3 coding sequence is TGTGCCAGCAGCCCCCCGGGGGCCCCCCACTACGAGCAGTACTTC. Protein: CASSPPGAPHYEQYF.

The chain carries TRBV6-1 and TRBJ1-2, with 10 bases that match TRBD1. Germline V gives CDR1 MNHNS, CDR2 SASEGT. The CDR3 runs 17 residues. V lost 5 bases, J lost 7 bases, and 16 bases stayed unmatched. CDR3 protein: CASSSIRDRGFTGGYTF. CDR3 nucleotides: TGTGCCAGCAGTAGCATACGGGACAGGGGTTTTACTGGTGGCTACACCTTC.

The rearrangement uses TRBV14 and TRBJ2-1; no definite D call. CDR3 length: 14 amino acids. Germline loops: CDR1 SGHDN, CDR2 FVKESK. Trimming pared 2 bases from V and 4 bases from J, leaving 9 bases between. CDR3 nucleotide sequence: TGTGCCAGCAGCCAAACTGGAGCGTACAATGAGCAGTTCTTC. Protein sequence: CASSQTGAYNEQFF.

The V and J genes are TRBV5-4 and TRBJ1-2, with 9 bases identical to TRBD1. The trim removed 4 bases at V and 4 bases at J, leaving 14 bases unmatched. The germline V gene has CDR1 SGHNT and CDR2 YYREEE (reference sequence). The CDR3 covers 17 residues. The CDR3 sequence is CASSPPKPQGARYGYTF. Written as DNA, the CDR3 is TGTGCCAGCAGCCCGCCTAAACCACAGGGGGCTCGCTATGGCTACACCTTC.

V and J are TRBV28 and TRBJ1-5; D remains ambiguous. Trimming pared 7 bases from V and 11 bases from J, leaving 18 bases between. The length of the CDR3 is 13 residues. The germline CDR1 and CDR2 sequences are MDHEN and SYDVKM. The CDR3 is CASIPLSSMTQHF. The CDR3 region has the DNA TGTGCCAGCATCCCTTTGTCGTCAATGACCCAGCATTTT.

This chain links TRBV20-1 with TRBJ2-1; 7 bases fit TRBD2. Per germline, CDR1 DFQATT and CDR2 SNEGSKA (reference sequence). Losses at the gene ends were 0 bases for V and 3 bases for J; bases not matched to a gene: 5. This CDR3 region has 15 residues. The chain's CDR3 is CSARDAGVLYNEQFF. CDR3 DNA sequence: TGCAGTGCTAGAGATGCGGGGGTGCTCTACAATGAGCAGTTCTTC.